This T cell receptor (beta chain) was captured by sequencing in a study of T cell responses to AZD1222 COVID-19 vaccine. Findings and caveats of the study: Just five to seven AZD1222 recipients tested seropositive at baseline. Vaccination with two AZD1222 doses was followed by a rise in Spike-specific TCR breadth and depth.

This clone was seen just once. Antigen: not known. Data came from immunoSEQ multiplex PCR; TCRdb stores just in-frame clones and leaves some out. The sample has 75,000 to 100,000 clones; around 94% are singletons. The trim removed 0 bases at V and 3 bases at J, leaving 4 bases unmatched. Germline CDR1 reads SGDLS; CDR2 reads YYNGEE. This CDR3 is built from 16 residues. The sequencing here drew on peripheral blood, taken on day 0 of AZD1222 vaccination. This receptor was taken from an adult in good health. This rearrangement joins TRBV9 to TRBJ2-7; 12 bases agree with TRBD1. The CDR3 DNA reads TGTGCCAGCAGCGTAGCTGGGACAGGGGGCTACTACGAGCAGTACTTC. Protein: CASSVAGTGGYYEQYF.